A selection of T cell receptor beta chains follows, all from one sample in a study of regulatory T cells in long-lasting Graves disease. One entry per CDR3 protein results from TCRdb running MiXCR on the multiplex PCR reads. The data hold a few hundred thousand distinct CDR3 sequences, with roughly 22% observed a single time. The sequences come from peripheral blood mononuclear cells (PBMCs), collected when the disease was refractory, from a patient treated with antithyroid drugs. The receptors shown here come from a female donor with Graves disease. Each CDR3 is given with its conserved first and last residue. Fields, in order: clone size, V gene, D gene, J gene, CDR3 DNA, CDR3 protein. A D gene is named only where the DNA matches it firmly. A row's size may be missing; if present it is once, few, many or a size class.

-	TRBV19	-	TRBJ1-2	TGTGCCAGTAGTCCACAGGGTTTCGTAGACTATGGCTACACCTTC	CASSPQGFVDYGYTF
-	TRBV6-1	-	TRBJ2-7	TGTGCCAGCAGACTCGACAGGCCCGGCTCCTACGAGCAGTACTTC	CASRLDRPGSYEQYF
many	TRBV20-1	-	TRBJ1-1	TGCAGTGCTGCGGGACGGCGTAACACTGAAGCTTTCTTT	CSAAGRRNTEAFF
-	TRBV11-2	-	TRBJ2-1	TGTGCCAGCAGCTTAGATCAGGGCTATGAGCAGTTCTTC	CASSLDQGYEQFF
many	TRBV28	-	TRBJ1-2	TGTGCCAGCAGTTTATATTCAGGGAACTATGGCTACACCTTC	CASSLYSGNYGYTF
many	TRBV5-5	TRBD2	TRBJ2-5	TGTGCCAGCAGCCGGACTAGCGGGAGGGAGGAGACCCAGTACTTC	CASSRTSGREETQYF
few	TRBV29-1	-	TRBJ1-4	TGCAGCGTTGAAAAGGGAGGAAAACTGTTTTTT	CSVEKGGKLFF
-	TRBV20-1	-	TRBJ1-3	TGCAGTGCTAGAGTGGCAAGCTCTGGAAACACCATATATTTT	CSARVASSGNTIYF
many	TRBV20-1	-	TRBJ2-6	TGCAGTGCTGCAAGGGGAACAGGAGGCTCTGGGGCCAACGTCCTGACTTTC	CSAARGTGGSGANVLTF
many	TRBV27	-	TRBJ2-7	TGTGCCAGCAGTTTTATCGGCCAGCCCCTTTCCCGGGAGCAGTACTTC	CASSFIGQPLSREQYF
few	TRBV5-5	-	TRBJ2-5	TGTGCCAGCAGCTTGATGGGGCAAGAGACCCAGTACTTC	CASSLMGQETQYF
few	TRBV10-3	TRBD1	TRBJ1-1	TGTGCCATCAGATCGGCAGGGGGTCGGGGCACTGAAGCTTTCTTT	CAIRSAGGRGTEAFF
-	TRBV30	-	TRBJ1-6	TGTGCCTGGAGCCTAGTGAATTCACCCCTCCACTTT	CAWSLVNSPLHF
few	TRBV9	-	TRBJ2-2	TGTGCCAGCAGCGGACAGGCCGTCAACACCGGGGAGCTGTTTTTT	CASSGQAVNTGELFF
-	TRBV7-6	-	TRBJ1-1	TGTGCCAGCAGCGCCTATCATGTGAACACTGAAGCTTTCTTT	CASSAYHVNTEAFF
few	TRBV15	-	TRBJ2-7	TGTGCCACCAGCAGAGATTTTTCAGGTCTCGAGCAGTACTTC	CATSRDFSGLEQYF
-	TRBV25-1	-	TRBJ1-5	TGTGCCAGCAGTGGATCTCTCGGCCTGAATAGCAATCAGCCCCAGCATTTT	CASSGSLGLNSNQPQHF
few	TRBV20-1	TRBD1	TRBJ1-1	TGCAGTGCACAACAGGGGGCCGAAGAGAGCACTGAAGCTTTCTTT	CSAQQGAEESTEAFF
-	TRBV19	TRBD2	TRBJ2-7	TGTGCCAGTAGGACTAGCGGGAGCTCCTACGAGCAGTACTTC	CASRTSGSSYEQYF
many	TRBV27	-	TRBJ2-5	TGTGCCAGCAGGCAGGGGTTGGAGACCCAGTACTTC	CASRQGLETQYF
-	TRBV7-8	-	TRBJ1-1	TGTGCCAGCAGCTTAGGGATGGGCACTGAAGCTTTCTTT	CASSLGMGTEAFF
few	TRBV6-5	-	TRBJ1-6	TGTGCCAGCAGTTACTCGGGCCTCAATAATTCACCCCTCCACTTT	CASSYSGLNNSPLHF
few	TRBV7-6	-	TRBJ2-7	TGTGCCAGCAGCTTAGATTCTAGCGTGACCTACGAGCAGTACTTC	CASSLDSSVTYEQYF
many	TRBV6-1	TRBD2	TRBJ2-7	TGTGCCAGCACCAGCGGGGTCTCTAGGGAGCAGTACTTC	CASTSGVSREQYF
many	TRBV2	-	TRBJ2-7	TGTGCCAGCAGTGAAGGGGGGGCGGGGCTCTCCTACGAGCAGTACTTC	CASSEGGAGLSYEQYF
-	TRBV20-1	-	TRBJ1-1	TGCAGTGGTAGACAGCCGAGGCACACTGAAGCTTTCTTT	CSGRQPRHTEAFF
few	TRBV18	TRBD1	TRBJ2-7	TGTGCCAGCTCACGGGACAGGGCGCTCTCCTACGAGCAGTACTTC	CASSRDRALSYEQYF
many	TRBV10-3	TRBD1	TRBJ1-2	TGTGCCATCAGCCAGGACAGGGACGACTATGGCTACACCTTC	CAISQDRDDYGYTF
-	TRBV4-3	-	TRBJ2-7	TGCGCCAGCAGCCAAGCGGACACAAGCGAGCAGTACTTC	CASSQADTSEQYF
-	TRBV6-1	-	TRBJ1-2	TGTGCCAGCACCCGATCGGGGGGCTGGGGCTACACCTTC	CASTRSGGWGYTF
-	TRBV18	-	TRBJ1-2	TGTGCCAGCTCACCGTCCGCGAAAGTCTATGGCTACACCTTC	CASSPSAKVYGYTF
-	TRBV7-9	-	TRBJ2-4	TGTGCCAGCTCCGCACTAGCCAAAAACATTCAGTACTTC	CASSALAKNIQYF
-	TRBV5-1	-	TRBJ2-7	TGCGCCAGCAGCTTGCACCAACAGGGATACGAGCAGTACTTC	CASSLHQQGYEQYF
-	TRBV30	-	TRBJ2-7	TGTGCCTGGGTTGACAGGCACGGAGCTACCTACGAGCAGTACTTC	CAWVDRHGATYEQYF
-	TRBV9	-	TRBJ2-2	TGTGCCAGCAGCGTAAGCGGAAGGAGCGGGGAGCTGTTTTTT	CASSVSGRSGELFF
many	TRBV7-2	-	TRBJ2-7	TGTGCCAGCAGCTTAGTTGTAGGTCGCGAGCAGTACTTC	CASSLVVGREQYF
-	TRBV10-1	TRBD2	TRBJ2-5	TGCGCCATCCGGACTAGCGGGACTAATGAGACCCAGTACTTC	CAIRTSGTNETQYF
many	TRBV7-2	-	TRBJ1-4	TGTGCCAGCAGCTCAGAAGGGGCAGTCAATGAAAAACTGTTTTTT	CASSSEGAVNEKLFF
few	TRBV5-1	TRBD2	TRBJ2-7	TGCGCCAGCAGCCCGACTAGCGGGCCCCCCTACGAGCAGTACTTC	CASSPTSGPPYEQYF
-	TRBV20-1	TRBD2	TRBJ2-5	TGCAGTGCTATGGGACTAACACAAGAAGAGACCCAGTACTTC	CSAMGLTQEETQYF
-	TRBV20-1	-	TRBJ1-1	TGCAGTGCTGACATCGGACAAGTGAACACTGAAGCTTTCTTT	CSADIGQVNTEAFF
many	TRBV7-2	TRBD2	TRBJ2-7	TGTGCCAGCAGCCCCTTAAGCGGGAGGATCCTCAATTACGAGCAGTACTTC	CASSPLSGRILNYEQYF
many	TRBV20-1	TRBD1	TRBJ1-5	TGCAGTGCTAGAGATCGTGAGGGGGCAGGGAATCAGCCCCAGCATTTT	CSARDREGAGNQPQHF
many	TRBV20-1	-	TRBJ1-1	TGCAGTGCTAGTAGGTGGAACACTGAAGCTTTCTTT	CSASRWNTEAFF
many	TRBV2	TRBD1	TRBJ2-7	TGTGCCAGCGGCAGGGGGTTTAGGTCCTACGAGCAGTACTTC	CASGRGFRSYEQYF
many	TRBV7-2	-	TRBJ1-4	TGTGCCAGCAGCTTAGCGGGCGGGACTAATGAAAAACTGTTTTTT	CASSLAGGTNEKLFF
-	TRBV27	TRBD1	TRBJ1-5	TGTGCCAGCAGTTTATGTAGCCGGGACAGAGGCAATCAGCCCCAGCATTTT	CASSLCSRDRGNQPQHF
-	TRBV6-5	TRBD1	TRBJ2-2	TGTGCCAGCAGTTATATGACAGGGGGTACGAACACCGGGGAGCTGTTTTTT	CASSYMTGGTNTGELFF
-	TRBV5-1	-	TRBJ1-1	TGCGCCAGCAGCTTGGACAGGATCGGCGCGAACACTGAAGCTTTCTTT	CASSLDRIGANTEAFF
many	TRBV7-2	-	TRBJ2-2	TGTGCCAGCAACCGCGGGACAGACACCGGGGAGCTGTTTTTT	CASNRGTDTGELFF
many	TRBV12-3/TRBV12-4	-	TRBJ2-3	TGTGCCAGCAGTTTATCGAACAGCCTCCACACAGATACGCAGTATTTT	CASSLSNSLHTDTQYF
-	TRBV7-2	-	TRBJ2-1	TGTGCCAGCAGCCCGTTCGGGACAAACTACAATGAGCAGTTCTTC	CASSPFGTNYNEQFF
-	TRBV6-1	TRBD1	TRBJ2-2	TGTGCCAGCAGTCCTGACCGGACAGGGGCCGGGGAGCTGTTTTTT	CASSPDRTGAGELFF
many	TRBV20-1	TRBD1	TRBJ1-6	TGCAGTGCTAGGGGGACAGAGGGGAGTGTTGTTTCACCCCTCCACTTT	CSARGTEGSVVSPLHF
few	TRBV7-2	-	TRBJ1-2	TGTGCCAGCAGCCCTACTCCCAGAGAGACCAATGGCTACACCTTC	CASSPTPRETNGYTF
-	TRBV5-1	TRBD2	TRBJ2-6	TGCGCCAGCAGCCCGAGCGGGAGTATCACGGGAGGTGGGGCCAACGTCCTGACTTTC	CASSPSGSITGGGANVLTF
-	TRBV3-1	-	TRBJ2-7	TGTGCCAGCAGCCAACGGGGGGCTGCAGGCGAGCAGTACTTC	CASSQRGAAGEQYF
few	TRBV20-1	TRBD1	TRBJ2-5	TGCAGTGCTTACCTCGGACAGGGAAGCCAAGAGACCCAGTACTTC	CSAYLGQGSQETQYF
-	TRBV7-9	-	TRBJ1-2	TGTGCCAGCAGCCTCCTAGGACGCACACTAAACTATGGCTACACCTTC	CASSLLGRTLNYGYTF
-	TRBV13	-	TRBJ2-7	TGTGCCAGCAGCGAGAGGGGGGAGGAGGGCTACGAGCAGTACTTC	CASSERGEEGYEQYF